This section outlines one T cell receptor beta chain sequence together with its context. The method was immunoSEQ multiplex PCR; TCRdb's version includes in-frame clones alone and lacks a portion of them. The sample gives some 30,000 clones, roughly nine tenths of which show up once; roughly 25% is in the top ten. The data belong to a study of blood T cell repertoires in COVID-19. The source is a woman of 80 years or more with active or convalescent COVID-19. The sample taken for sequencing was peripheral blood.

For the CDR3, the DNA is TGTGCCAGCATTCAGGGGAGCTCTGGAAACACCATATATTTT. Encoded protein: CASIQGSSGNTIYF. The chain combines TRBV6-6 with TRBJ1-3; tentatively, D is TRBD1 (6 bases). Germline CDR1 reads MNHNY; CDR2 reads SVGAGI (reference sequence). The CDR3 sequence is 14 residues long. Trimming left V 7 bases short and J 0 bases short, with 10 bases between.